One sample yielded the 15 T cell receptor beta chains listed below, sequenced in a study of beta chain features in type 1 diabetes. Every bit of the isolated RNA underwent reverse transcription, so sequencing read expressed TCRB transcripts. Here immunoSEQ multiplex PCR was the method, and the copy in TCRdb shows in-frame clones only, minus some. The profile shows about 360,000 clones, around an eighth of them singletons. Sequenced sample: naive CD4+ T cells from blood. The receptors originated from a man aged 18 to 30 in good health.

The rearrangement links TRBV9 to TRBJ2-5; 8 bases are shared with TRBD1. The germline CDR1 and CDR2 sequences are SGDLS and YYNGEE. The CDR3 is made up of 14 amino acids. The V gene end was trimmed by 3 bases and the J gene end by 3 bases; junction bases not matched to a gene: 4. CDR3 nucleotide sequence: TGTGCCAGCAGCGCATCGGACAGGGAAGAGACCCAGTACTTC. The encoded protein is CASSASDREETQYF. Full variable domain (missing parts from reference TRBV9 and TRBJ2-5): DSGVTQTPKHLITATGQRVTLRCSPRSGDLSVYWYQQSLDQGLQFLIQYYNGEERAKGNILERFSAQQFPDLHSELNLSSLELGDSALYFCASSASDREETQYFGPGTRLLVL.

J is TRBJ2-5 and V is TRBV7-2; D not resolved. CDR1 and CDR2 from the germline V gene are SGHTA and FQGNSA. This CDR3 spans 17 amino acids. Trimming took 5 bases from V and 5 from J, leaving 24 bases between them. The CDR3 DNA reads TGTGCCAGCAGCATCGACCCACGCCGCCGGGTTGGGGAGACCCAGTACTTC. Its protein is CASSIDPRRRVGETQYF.

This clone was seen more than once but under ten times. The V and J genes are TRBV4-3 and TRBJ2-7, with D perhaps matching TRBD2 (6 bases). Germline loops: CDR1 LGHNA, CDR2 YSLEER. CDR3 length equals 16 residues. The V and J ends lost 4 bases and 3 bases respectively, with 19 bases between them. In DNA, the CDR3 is TGCGCCAGCAGCCGGGGACTGGGCAGCCTGAACTACGAGCAGTACTTC. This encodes CASSRGLGSLNYEQYF.

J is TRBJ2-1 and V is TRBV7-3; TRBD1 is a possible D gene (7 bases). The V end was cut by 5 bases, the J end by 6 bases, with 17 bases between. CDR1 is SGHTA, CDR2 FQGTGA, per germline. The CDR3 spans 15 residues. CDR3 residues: CASSTDREAGNEQFF. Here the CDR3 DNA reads TGTGCCAGCAGCACAGACAGGGAGGCTGGCAATGAGCAGTTCTTC.

Here the CDR3 DNA reads TGTGCCAGCAGCTTTAGTCCGAAATCGGATACGCAGTATTTT. Encoded protein: CASSFSPKSDTQYF. V gene TRBV7-8 combines with J gene TRBJ2-3; D call uncertain. Trimming removed 3 bases at V and 6 bases at J, with 13 bases between. Germline V gene sequence: CDR1 SGHVS, CDR2 FQNEAQ. The CDR3 runs to 14 residues.

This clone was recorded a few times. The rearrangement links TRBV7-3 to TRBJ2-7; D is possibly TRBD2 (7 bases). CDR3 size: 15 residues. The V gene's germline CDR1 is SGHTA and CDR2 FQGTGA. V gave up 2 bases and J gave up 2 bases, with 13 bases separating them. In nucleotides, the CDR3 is TGTGCCAGCAGCTTAGAAGGGGGGGCCCCCTACGAGCAGTACTTC. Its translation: CASSLEGGAPYEQYF.

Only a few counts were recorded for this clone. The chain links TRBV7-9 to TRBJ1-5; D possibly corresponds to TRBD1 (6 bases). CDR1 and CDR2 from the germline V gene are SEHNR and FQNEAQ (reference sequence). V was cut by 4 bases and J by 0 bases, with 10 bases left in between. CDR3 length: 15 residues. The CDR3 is CASSYGQYSNQPQHF. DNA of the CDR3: TGTGCCAGCAGCTACGGACAGTATAGCAATCAGCCCCAGCATTTT.

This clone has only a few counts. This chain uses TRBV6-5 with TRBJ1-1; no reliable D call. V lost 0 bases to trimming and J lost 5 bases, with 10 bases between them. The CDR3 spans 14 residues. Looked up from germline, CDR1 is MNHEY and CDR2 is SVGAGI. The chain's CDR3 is CASSYSFLSTEAFF. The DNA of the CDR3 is TGTGCCAGCAGTTACTCGTTTTTGAGTACTGAAGCTTTCTTT.

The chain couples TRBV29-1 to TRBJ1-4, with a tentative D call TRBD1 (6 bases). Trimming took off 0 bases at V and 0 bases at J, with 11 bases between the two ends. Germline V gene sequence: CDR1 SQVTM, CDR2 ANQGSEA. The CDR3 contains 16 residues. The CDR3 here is CSVEDRAGATNEKLFF. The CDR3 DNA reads TGCAGCGTTGAAGATCGGGCAGGGGCAACTAATGAAAAACTGTTTTTT. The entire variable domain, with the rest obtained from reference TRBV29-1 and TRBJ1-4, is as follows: SAVISQKPSRDICQRGTSLTIQCQVDSQVTMMFWYRQQPGQSLTLIATANQGSEATYESGFVIDKFPISRPNLTFSTLTVSNMSPEDSSIYLCSVEDRAGATNEKLFFGSGTQLSVL.

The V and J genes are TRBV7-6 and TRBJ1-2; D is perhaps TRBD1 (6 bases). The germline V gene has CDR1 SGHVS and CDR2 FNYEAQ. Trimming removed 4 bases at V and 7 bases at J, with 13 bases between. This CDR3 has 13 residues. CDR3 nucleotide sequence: TGTGCCAGCAGCTGGACAGTAACTGGTGGCTACACCTTC. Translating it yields CASSWTVTGGYTF.

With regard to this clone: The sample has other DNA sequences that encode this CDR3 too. The CDR3 coding sequence is TGCAGTGCTAGACTTTCAGAGACCCAGTACTTC. This gives the protein CSARLSETQYF. This chain connects TRBV20-1 to TRBJ2-5, with D unclear. The germline V gene encodes CDR1 DFQATT and CDR2 SNEGSKA (reference sequence). CDR3 length: 11 amino acids. V lost 2 bases and J 4 bases, leaving 5 bases between the germline ends.

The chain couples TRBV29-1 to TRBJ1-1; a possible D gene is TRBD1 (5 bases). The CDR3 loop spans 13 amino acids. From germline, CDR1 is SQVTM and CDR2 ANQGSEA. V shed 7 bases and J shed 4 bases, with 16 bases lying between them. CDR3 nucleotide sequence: TGCAGCGCCACCCGGGCGGGGGGCACTGAAGCTTTCTTT. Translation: CSATRAGGTEAFF. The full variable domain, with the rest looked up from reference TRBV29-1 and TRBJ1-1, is SAVISQKPSRDICQRGTSLTIQCQVDSQVTMMFWYRQQPGQSLTLIATANQGSEATYESGFVIDKFPISRPNLTFSTLTVSNMSPEDSSIYLCSATRAGGTEAFFGQGTRLTVV.

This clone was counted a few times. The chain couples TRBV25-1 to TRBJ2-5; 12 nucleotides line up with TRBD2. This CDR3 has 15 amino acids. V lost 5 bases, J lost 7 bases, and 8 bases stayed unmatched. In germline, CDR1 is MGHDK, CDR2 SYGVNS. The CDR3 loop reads CASSTRLAGVGTQYF. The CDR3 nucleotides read TGTGCCAGCAGTACCCGACTAGCGGGAGTGGGGACCCAGTACTTC.

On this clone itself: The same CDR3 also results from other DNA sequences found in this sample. CDR3: CASSPGQGSYNEQFF. The DNA for the CDR3 is TGTGCCAGTAGTCCCGGACAGGGCTCCTACAATGAGCAGTTCTTC. The rearrangement uses TRBV19 and TRBJ2-1, with 8 positions matching TRBD1. The CDR3 loop spans 15 amino acids. Germline V gene lookup returns CDR1 LNHDA and CDR2 SQIVND (reference sequence). The V and J ends lost 5 bases and 0 bases, in that order; junction bases with no gene match: 3. The entire variable domain, with the rest obtained from reference TRBV19 and TRBJ2-1, is as follows: DGGITQSPKYLFRKEGQNVTLSCEQNLNHDAMYWYRQDPGQGLRLIYYSQIVNDFQKGDIAEGYSVSREKKESFPLTVTSAQKNPTAFYLCASSPGQGSYNEQFFGPGTRLTVL.

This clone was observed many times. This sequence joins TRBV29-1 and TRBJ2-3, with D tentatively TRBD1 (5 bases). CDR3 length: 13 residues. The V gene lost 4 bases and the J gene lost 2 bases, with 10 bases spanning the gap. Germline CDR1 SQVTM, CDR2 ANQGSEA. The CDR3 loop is CSVGGHFTDTQYF. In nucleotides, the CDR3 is TGCAGCGTTGGGGGCCACTTCACAGATACGCAGTATTTT.